In its sample, the clone carrying this TCR beta chain was seen a few times. Its antigen remains unknown. Unique molecular identifiers were incorporated when the TCRbeta library was constructed. Each CDR3 protein gets one entry after TCRdb re-called the PCR reads with MiXCR. This table has about 900,000 distinct CDR3 sequences, less than 30% appearing once. The CDR3 contains 15 residues. V was pared by 0 bases and J by 8 bases, with 14 bases between. Per the germline V gene, CDR1 is LNHNV and CDR2 is YYDKDF (reference sequence). The sample is drawn from a study of T-cell reconstitution after alpha-beta-depleted transplantation in children. Study-wide findings and caveats: T-cell counts and diversity at one year post-transplant came mainly from newly produced T cells.

This receptor was obtained from a boy in the first two years of life who had a stem cell transplant for SCID, so the T cells may come from the graft donor. The rearrangement uses TRBV15 and TRBJ2-1; D is ambiguous. The sequencing used PBMCs, mostly from graft donor cells, collected 360 days after TCRalphabeta/CD19-depleted stem cell transplant. Written as DNA, the CDR3 is TGTGCCACCAGCAGAGATAGGGCTCCCGGCGATGAGCAGTTCTTC. Its protein product is CATSRDRAPGDEQFF. The variable domain in full, with the rest retrieved from reference TRBV15 and TRBJ2-1, is DAMVIQNPRYQVTQFGKPVTLSCSQTLNHNVMYWYQQKSSQAPKLLFHYYDKDFNNEADTPDNFQSRRPNTSFCFLDIRSPGLGDTAMYLCATSRDRAPGDEQFFGPGTRLTVL.